The clone carrying this T cell receptor beta chain rates as medium-sized. Its antigen is not known. This record belongs to a study of graft-versus-host responses after intestinal transplantation. The wider study: Anti-thymocyte globulin induction preceded three to four years of tacrolimus and steroid maintenance in all recipients. Whole-study findings and limits: GvH clones were identified in recipient marrow, with some first appearing in ileum or blood. Among circulating GvH clones, peak levels were associated with early post-transplant declines in HvG clones.

Profiling relied on immunoSEQ multiplex PCR, and the TCRdb table lists in-frame clones only, not all of them. The data contain roughly 60,000 clones, about 90% of them singletons. The CDR3 sequence is 15 residues long. The germline CDR1 and CDR2 sequences are SGHRS and YFSETQ. The J segment lost 1 base and the V segment lost 3 bases, leaving 2 bases of the junction unmatched. The TCR was taken from a human patient who received an intestinal transplant, so some T cells may come from the graft donor. The source material was PBMCs, sampled 26 days after transplant. The chain couples TRBV5-1 to TRBJ1-1, with 11 bases matching TRBD1. The CDR3 DNA reads as TGCGCCAGCAGCTGGACAGGGGGCACGAACACTGAAGCTTTCTTT. Amino acids: CASSWTGGTNTEAFF.